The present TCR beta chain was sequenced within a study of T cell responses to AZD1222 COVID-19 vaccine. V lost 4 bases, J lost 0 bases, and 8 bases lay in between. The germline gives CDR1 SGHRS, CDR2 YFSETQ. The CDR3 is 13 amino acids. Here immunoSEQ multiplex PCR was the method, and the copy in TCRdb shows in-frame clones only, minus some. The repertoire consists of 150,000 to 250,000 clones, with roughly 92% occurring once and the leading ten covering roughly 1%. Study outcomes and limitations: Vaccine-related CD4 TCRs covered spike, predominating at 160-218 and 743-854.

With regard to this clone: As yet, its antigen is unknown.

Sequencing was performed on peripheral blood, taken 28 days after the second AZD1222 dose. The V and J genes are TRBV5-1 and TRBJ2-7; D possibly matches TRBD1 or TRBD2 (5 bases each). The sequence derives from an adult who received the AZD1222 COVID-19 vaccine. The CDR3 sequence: CASSRDASYEQYF. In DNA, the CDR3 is TGCGCCAGCAGCAGGGACGCCTCCTACGAGCAGTACTTC.